This T cell receptor gamma chain is from a study of γδ T cells in repeated Plasmodium falciparum infection. TCRdb reanalysed the multiplex PCR reads via CATT. The table records roughly 15,000 gamma-chain clones, 1.6% of them present only once. Study-wide findings and caveats: Malian donors came from one small rural village, predominantly one ethnic group.

This clone was counted many times. Its antigen is not identified. TCRdb shows a much larger clone's protein in place of this DNA's translation, and the two differ at residue 3, likely through a read error; the protein shown is translated from the DNA. This TCR came from a pool of human donors (malaria-infected and uninfected, not separated). Material: gamma-delta T cells from blood.

The CDR3 sequence is CASWDGLYYKKLF. For the CDR3, the DNA is TGTGCCTCCTGGGATGGATTGTATTATAAGAAACTCTTT. The chain joins TRGV4 to TRGJ1 or TRGJ2. The CDR3 loop spans 13 amino acids. CDR1 and CDR2 from the germline V gene are EGSTGY and YDSYTSSV.